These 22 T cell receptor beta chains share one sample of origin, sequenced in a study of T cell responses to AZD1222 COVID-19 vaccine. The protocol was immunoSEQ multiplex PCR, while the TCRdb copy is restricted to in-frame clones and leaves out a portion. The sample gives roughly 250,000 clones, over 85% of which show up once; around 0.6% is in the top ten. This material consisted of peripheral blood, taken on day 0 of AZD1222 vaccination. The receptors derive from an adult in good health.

The CDR3 spells CASSQRKGETQYF. The CDR3 coding sequence is TGCGCCAGCAGCCAACGAAAGGGGGAGACCCAGTACTTC. The rearrangement joins TRBV4-1 to TRBJ2-5; D may be TRBD1 (5 bases). Deletions cut 2 bases from V and 5 bases from J, with 9 bases between. This CDR3 has 13 amino acids. CDR1 is MGHRA and CDR2 is YSYEKL in the germline V gene.

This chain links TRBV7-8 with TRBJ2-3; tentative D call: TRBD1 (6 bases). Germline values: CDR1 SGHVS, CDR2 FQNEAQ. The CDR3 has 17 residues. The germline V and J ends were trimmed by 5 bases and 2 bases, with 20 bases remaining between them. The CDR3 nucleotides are TGTGCCAGCAGCCACAGGGCGGGCAGGGGCGTCACAGATACGCAGTATTTT. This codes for CASSHRAGRGVTDTQYF.

The CDR3 loop reads CASSPPGSYEQYF. The CDR3 DNA follows: TGTGCCAGCAGCCCCCCAGGGTCCTACGAGCAGTACTTC. The chain links TRBV3-1 (or the pseudogene TRBV3-2) to TRBJ2-7; weak D call: TRBD1 (5 bases). Trimming left V 4 bases short and J 1 base short, with 8 bases between. CDR3 length: 13 residues. Looked up from germline, CDR1 is LGHDT and CDR2 is YNNKEL (reference sequence).

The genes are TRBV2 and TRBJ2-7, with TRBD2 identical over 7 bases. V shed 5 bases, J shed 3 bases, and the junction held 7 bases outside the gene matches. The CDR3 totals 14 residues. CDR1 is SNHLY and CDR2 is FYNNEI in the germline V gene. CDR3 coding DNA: TGTGCCAGCAGTCCGGCCCCTAGCGGCTACGAGCAGTACTTC. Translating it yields CASSPAPSGYEQYF.

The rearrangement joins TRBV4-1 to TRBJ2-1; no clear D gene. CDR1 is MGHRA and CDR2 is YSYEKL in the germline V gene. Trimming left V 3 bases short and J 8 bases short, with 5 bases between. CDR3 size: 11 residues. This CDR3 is CASSHRDEQFF. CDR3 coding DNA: TGCGCCAGCAGCCACAGAGATGAGCAGTTCTTC.

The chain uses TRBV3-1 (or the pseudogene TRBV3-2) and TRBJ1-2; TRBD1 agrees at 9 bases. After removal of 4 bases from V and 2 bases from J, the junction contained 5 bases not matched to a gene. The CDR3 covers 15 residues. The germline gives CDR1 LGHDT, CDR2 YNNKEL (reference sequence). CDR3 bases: TGTGCCAGCAGCCGCGCGGACAGGGGAAACTATGGCTACACCTTC. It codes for CASSRADRGNYGYTF.

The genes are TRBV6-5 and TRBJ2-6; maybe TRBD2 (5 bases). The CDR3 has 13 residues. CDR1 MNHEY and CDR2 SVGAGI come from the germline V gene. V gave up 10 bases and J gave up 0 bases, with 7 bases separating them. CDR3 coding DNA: TGTGCCACCCGGGGCTCTGGGGCCAACGTCCTGACTTTC. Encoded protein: CATRGSGANVLTF.

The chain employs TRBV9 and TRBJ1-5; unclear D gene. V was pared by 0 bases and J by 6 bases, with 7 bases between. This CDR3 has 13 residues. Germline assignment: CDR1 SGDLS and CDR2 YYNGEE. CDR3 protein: CASSVEGSQPQHF. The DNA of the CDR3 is TGTGCCAGCAGCGTAGAGGGCTCTCAGCCCCAGCATTTT.

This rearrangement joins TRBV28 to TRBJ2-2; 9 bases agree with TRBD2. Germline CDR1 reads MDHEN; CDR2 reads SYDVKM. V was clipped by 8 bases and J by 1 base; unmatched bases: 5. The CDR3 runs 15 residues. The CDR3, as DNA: TGTGCCAGCGAAGCGGGGGGCTTGAACACCGGGGAGCTGTTTTTT. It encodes CASEAGGLNTGELFF.

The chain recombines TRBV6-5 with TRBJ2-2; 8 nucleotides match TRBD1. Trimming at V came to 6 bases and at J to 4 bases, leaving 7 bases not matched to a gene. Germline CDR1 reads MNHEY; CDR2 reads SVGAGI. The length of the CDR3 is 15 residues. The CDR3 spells CASRATGAFTGELFF. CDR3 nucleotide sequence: TGTGCCAGCAGGGCGACAGGGGCTTTCACCGGGGAGCTGTTTTTT.

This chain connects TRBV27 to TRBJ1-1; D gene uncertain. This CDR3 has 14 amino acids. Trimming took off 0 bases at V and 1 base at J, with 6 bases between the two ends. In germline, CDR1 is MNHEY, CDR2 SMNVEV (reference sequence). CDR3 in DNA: TGTGCCAGCAGTTTATCGTGGGGGAACACTGAAGCTTTCTTT. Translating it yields CASSLSWGNTEAFF.

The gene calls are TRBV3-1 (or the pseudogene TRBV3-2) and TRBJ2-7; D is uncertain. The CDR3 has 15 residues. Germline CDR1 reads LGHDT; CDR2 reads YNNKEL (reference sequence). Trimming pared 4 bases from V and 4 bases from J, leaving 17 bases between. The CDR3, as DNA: TGTGCCAGCAGCCCTTATAAGGACCGGTCTTACGAGCAGTACTTC. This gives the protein CASSPYKDRSYEQYF.

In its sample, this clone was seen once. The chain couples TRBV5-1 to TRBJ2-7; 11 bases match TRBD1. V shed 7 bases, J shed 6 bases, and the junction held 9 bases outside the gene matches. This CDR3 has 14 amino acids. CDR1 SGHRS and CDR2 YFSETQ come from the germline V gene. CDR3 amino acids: CASRLDRGLIEQYF. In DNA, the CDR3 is TGCGCCAGCCGTCTGGACAGGGGGCTAATCGAGCAGTACTTC.

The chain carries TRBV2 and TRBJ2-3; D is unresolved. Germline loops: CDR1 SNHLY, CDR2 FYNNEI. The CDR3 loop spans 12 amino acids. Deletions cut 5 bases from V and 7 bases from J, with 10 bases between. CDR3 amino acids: CASSPRLYTQYF. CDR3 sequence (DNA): TGTGCCAGCAGTCCCCGACTTTATACGCAGTATTTT.

As DNA, the CDR3 is TGCGCCAGCAGCTTCAGCGGGGGGTACGAGCAGTACTTC. Protein: CASSFSGGYEQYF. This rearrangement joins TRBV5-1 to TRBJ2-7, with TRBD2 identical over 9 bases. V dropped 2 bases and J dropped 4; count of bases not matched to a gene: 1. Germline V gives CDR1 SGHRS, CDR2 YFSETQ. CDR3 length equals 13 residues.

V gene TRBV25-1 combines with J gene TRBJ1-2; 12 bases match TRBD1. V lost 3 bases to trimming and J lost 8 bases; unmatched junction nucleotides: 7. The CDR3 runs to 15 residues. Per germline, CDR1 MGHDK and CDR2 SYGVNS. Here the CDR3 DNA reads TGTGCCAGCAGTGATCCGGGACAGGGGGCGCGCGGCTACACCTTC. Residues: CASSDPGQGARGYTF.

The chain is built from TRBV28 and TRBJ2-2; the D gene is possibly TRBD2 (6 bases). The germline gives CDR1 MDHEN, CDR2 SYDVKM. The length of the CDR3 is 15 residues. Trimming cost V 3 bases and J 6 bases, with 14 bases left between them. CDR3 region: CASSFFASEAGELFF. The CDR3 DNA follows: TGTGCCAGCAGTTTTTTCGCTAGCGAGGCCGGGGAGCTGTTTTTT.

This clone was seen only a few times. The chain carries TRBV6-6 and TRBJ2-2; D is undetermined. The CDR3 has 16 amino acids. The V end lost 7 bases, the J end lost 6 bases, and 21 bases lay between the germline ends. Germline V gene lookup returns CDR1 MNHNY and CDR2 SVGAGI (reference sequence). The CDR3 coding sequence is TGTGCCAGCACTCGATCCCGGGTCTCTAGACCCGGGGAGCTGTTTTTT. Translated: CASTRSRVSRPGELFF.

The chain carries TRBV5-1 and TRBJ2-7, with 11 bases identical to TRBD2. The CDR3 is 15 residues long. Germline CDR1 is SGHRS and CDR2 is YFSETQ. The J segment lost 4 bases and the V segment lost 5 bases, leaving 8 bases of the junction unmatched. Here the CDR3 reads CASREGTSGYYEQYF. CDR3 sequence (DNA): TGCGCCAGCAGGGAAGGGACTAGCGGATATTACGAGCAGTACTTC.

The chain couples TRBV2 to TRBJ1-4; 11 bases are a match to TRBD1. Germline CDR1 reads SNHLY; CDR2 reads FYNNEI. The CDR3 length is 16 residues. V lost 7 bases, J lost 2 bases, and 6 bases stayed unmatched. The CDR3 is CASNRDRGSTNEKLFF. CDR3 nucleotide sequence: TGTGCCAGCAACCGGGACAGGGGGAGCACTAATGAAAAACTGTTTTTT.

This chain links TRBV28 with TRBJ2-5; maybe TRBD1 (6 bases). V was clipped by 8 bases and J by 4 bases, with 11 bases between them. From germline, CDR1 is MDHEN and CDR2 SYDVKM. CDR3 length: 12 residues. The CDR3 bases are TGTGCCAGCGGTGGGGGCGTAGAGACCCAGTACTTC. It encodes CASGGGVETQYF.

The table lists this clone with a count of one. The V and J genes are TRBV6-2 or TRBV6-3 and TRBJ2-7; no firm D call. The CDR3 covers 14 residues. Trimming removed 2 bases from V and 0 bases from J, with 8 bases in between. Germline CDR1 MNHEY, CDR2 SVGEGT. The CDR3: CASSYTDVSYEQYF. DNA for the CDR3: TGTGCCAGCAGTTACACGGACGTCTCCTACGAGCAGTACTTC.